These 8 T cell receptor beta chains share one sample of origin, sequenced in a study of blood T cell repertoires in COVID-19. Repertoires were generated with immunoSEQ multiplex PCR, while TCRdb's copy carries only in-frame clones and drops some. The top ten hold 11% to 15% of the sample, which has roughly 100,000 clones, roughly four fifths seen once. The sample consisted of peripheral blood. These receptors all stem from a woman aged 55-70 years with acute or convalescent COVID-19.

This clone was seen once. The V gene is TRBV5-1, the J gene TRBJ1-1, with TRBD1 identical over 9 bases. Trimming at V came to 4 bases and at J to 10 bases, leaving 8 bases not matched to a gene. The germline V gene has CDR1 SGHRS and CDR2 YFSETQ. The CDR3 sequence is 13 residues long. CDR3 in amino acids: CASSRDRAEGAFF. Written as DNA, the CDR3 is TGCGCCAGCAGCCGGGACAGGGCGGAGGGAGCTTTCTTT. The full variable domain, in which reference TRBV5-1 and TRBJ1-1 provide the parts outside the CDR3, is KAGVTQTPRYLIKTRGQQVTLSCSPISGHRSVSWYQQTPGQGLQFLFEYFSETQRNKGNFPGRFSGRQFSNSRSEMNVSTLELGDSALYLCASSRDRAEGAFFGQGTRLTVV.

The gene calls are TRBV5-1 and TRBJ2-1, with D possibly being TRBD1 (5 bases). The CDR3 has 15 residues. V was clipped by 0 bases and J by 0 bases, with 7 bases between them. Germline V gene data show CDR1 as SGHRS and CDR2 as YFSETQ. The CDR3 nucleotides are TGCGCCAGCAGCTTGGAGGGGCTCTCCTACAATGAGCAGTTCTTC. Translated, it gives CASSLEGLSYNEQFF.

DNA for the CDR3: TGTGCCAGCAGGGGGGGGCTGGGCACCGGGGAGCTGTTTTTT. Its protein is CASRGGLGTGELFF. The chain carries TRBV6-6 and TRBJ2-2; tentative D call: TRBD2 (7 bases). The CDR3 has 14 amino acids. V was clipped by 6 bases and J by 4 bases, with 12 bases between them. Germline-derived CDR1 and CDR2 are MNHNY and SVGAGI (reference sequence).

The V gene is TRBV2, the J gene TRBJ1-6; D not resolved. The CDR3 sequence is 14 residues long. Trimming stripped 0 bases from V and 13 bases from J, with 13 bases between. Germline CDR1 reads SNHLY; CDR2 reads FYNNEI. This CDR3 reads CASSEAGGGSPLHF. In nucleotides, the CDR3 is TGTGCCAGCAGTGAAGCAGGTGGCGGTAGCCCCCTCCACTTT. The variable domain in full, with the rest retrieved from reference TRBV2 and TRBJ1-6, is EPEVTQTPSHQVTQMGQEVILRCVPISNHLYFYWYRQILGQKVEFLVSFYNNEISEKSEIFDDQFSVERPDGSNFTLKIRSTKLEDSAMYFCASSEAGGGSPLHFGNGTRLTVT.

V usage is TRBV5-1 and J usage is TRBJ1-5; tentatively, D is TRBD1 (5 bases). This CDR3 is 15 amino acids long. Per the germline V gene, CDR1 is SGHRS and CDR2 is YFSETQ. V was trimmed by 5 bases and J by 0 bases, leaving 12 bases between them. CDR3 residues: CASSMGQGSNQPQHF. The CDR3 coding sequence is TGCGCCAGCAGTATGGGGCAGGGTAGCAATCAGCCCCAGCATTTT.

The rearrangement joins TRBV5-5 to TRBJ2-7, with 13 positions matching TRBD2. The germline V gene has CDR1 SGHKS and CDR2 YYEKEE (reference sequence). After removal of 3 bases from V and 9 bases from J, the junction contained 9 bases not matched to a gene. There are 15 residues in the CDR3. The CDR3 protein is CASSSGLAGETGQYF. The DNA for the CDR3 is TGTGCCAGCAGCTCCGGACTAGCGGGAGAAACTGGGCAGTACTTC.

The V call is TRBV2, the J call TRBJ1-6, with unresolved D. The germline V gene has CDR1 SNHLY and CDR2 FYNNEI. Trimming stripped 4 bases from V and 0 bases from J, with 7 bases between. The CDR3 covers 15 residues. The DNA of the CDR3 is TGTGCCAGCAGTGTGCGGAGCTCCTATAATTCACCCCTCCACTTT. Protein: CASSVRSSYNSPLHF.

The V and J genes are TRBV5-5 and TRBJ1-4, with 8 bases matching TRBD1. Losses at the gene ends were 5 bases for V and 8 bases for J; bases not matched to a gene: 11. The CDR3 runs to 15 residues. Germline values: CDR1 SGHKS, CDR2 YYEKEE (reference sequence). Written as DNA, the CDR3 is TGTGCCAGCAGGTCTTTTCAGGGGGCGGGGGAAAAACTGTTTTTT. Amino acids: CASRSFQGAGEKLFF.